Listed here is a single T cell receptor beta chain. Antigen specificity is unknown. The table came from immunoSEQ multiplex PCR; TCRdb's copy has only in-frame clones and leaves some out. The table includes some 90,000 clones, less than 90% detected once. This sample was included in a study of radiotherapy plus CTLA-4 blockade in lung cancer. Study at large: Patients showed objective responses in 15% to 20% of cases and disease control in roughly 31%. Notes on the study in general: Response was reportedly best predicted by early blood T cell clone dynamics, with interferon-beta. Clones of tumor-derived TCRs expanded in blood after radiotherapy plus ipilimumab.

Patients in the study, people with chemo-refractory metastatic non-small-cell lung cancer, received focal radiation plus ipilimumab CTLA-4 blockade. Germline values: CDR1 WNHNN, CDR2 SYGVQD (reference sequence). This CDR3 is built from 15 residues. Trimming at V came to 3 bases and at J to 6 bases, leaving 3 bases not matched to a gene. This receptor was identified in a human donor with non-small cell lung cancer who had stable disease on radiotherapy plus ipilimumab. The chain has TRBV10-1 and TRBJ2-1, with 12 bases lining up with TRBD2. The source was peripheral blood, collected from a patient treated with radiotherapy plus ipilimumab. CDR3 loop: CASSDGTSGPNEQFF. The CDR3 coding sequence is TGCGCCAGCAGTGATGGGACTAGCGGGCCCAATGAGCAGTTCTTC.